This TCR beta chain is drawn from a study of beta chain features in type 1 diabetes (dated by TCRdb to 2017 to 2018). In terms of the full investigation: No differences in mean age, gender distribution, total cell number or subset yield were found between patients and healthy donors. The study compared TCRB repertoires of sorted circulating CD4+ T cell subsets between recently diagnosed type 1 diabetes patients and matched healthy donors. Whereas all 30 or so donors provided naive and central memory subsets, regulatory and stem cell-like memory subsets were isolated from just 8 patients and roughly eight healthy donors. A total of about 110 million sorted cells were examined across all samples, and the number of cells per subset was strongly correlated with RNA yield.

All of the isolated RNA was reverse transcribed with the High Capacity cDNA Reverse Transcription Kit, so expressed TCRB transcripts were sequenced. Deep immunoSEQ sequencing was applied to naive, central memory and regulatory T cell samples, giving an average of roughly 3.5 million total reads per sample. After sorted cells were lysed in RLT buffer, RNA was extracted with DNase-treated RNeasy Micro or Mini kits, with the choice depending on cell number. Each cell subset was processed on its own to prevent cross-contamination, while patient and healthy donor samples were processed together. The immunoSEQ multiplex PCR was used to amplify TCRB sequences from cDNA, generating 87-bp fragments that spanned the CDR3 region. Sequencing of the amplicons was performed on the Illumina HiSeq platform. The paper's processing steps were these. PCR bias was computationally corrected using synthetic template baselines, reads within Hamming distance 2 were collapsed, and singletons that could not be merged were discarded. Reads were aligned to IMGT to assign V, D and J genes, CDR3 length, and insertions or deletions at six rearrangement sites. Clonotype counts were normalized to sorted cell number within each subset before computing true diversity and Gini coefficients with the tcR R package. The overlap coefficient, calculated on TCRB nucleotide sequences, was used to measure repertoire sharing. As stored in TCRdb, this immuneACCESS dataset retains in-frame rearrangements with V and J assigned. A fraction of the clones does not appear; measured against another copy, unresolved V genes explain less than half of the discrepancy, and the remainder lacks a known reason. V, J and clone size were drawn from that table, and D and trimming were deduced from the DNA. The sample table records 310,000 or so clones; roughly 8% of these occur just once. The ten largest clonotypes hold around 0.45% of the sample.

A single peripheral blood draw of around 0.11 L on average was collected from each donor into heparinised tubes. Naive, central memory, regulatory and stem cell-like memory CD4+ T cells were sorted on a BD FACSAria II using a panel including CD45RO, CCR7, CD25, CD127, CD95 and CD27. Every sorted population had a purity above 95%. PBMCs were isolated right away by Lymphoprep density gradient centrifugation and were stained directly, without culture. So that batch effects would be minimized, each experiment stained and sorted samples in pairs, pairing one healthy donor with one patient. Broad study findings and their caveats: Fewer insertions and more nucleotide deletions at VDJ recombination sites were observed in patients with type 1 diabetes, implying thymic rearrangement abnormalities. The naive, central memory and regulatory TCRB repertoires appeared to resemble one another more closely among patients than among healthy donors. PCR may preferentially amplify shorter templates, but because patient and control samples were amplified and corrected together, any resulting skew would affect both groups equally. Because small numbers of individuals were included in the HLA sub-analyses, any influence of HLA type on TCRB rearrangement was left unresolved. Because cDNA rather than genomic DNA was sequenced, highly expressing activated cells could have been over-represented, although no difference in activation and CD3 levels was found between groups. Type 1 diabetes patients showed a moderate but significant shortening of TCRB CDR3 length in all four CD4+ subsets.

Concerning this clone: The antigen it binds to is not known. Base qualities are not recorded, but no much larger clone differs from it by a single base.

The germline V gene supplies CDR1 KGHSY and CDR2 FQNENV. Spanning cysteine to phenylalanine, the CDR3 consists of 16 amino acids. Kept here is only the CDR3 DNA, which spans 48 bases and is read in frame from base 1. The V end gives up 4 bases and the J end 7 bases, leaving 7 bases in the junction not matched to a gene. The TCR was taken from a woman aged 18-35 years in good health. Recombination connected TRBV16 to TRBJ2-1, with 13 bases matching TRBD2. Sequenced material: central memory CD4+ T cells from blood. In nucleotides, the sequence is TGTGCCAGCAGCCCACAACTAGCGGGAGGGCTTAATGAGCAGTTCTTC. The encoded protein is CASSPQLAGGLNEQFF.